This is a list of T cell receptor beta chains from one sample in a study of tumor-infiltrating lymphocytes in localized non-small cell lung cancer. Here immunoSEQ multiplex PCR was the method, and the copy in TCRdb shows in-frame clones only, minus some. Of around 8,900 clones listed, about two thirds are singletons. Sequencing used lung tumor tissue. These receptors were taken from a human donor with non-small cell lung cancer. Both conserved end residues are part of each CDR3. D genes are given only for firm matches. Clone size is given for some rows only: seen once, a few or many times, or a class if the clone is expanded.

TRBJ2-3,TRBD2,NA,TRBV6-4,CASSETSGGADTQYF,TGTGCCAGCAGTGAGACTAGCGGGGGGGCAGATACGCAGTATTTT
TRBJ2-7,NA,NA,TRBV27,CASSLQGKLYEQYF,TGTGCCAGCAGTTTGCAGGGGAAGCTCTACGAGCAGTACTTC
TRBJ1-1,NA,few,TRBV29-1,CSVDRGGTEAFF,TGCAGCGTTGATCGGGGAGGCACTGAAGCTTTCTTT
TRBJ1-6,NA,NA,TRBV4-2,CASSQDYQGLGSPLHF,TGTGCCAGCAGCCAAGATTACCAGGGGTTGGGTTCACCCCTCCACTTT
TRBJ1-1,NA,NA,TRBV2,CASNTNKREKAFF,TGTGCCAGCAATACCAACAAGCGGGAAAAAGCTTTCTTT
TRBJ2-3,TRBD2,NA,TRBV7-3,CASSLTLAGGDTQYF,TGTGCCAGCAGCTTAACACTAGCGGGGGGCGATACGCAGTATTTT
TRBJ2-3,NA,NA,TRBV9,CASTPSGEPKTDTQYF,TGTGCCAGCACCCCGTCAGGGGAGCCCAAGACAGATACGCAGTATTTT
TRBJ2-2,NA,NA,TRBV9,CASSVVTGELFF,TGTGCCAGCAGCGTAGTGACCGGGGAGCTGTTTTTT
TRBJ1-2,NA,NA,TRBV5-6,CASSLTATNYDYTF,TGTGCCAGCAGCCTTACAGCGACTAACTATGACTACACCTTC
TRBJ2-7,NA,NA,TRBV5-6,CASSLGGTGEQYF,TGTGCCAGCAGCCTGGGAGGGACAGGCGAGCAGTACTTC
TRBJ2-5,NA,NA,TRBV2,CASKSEETQYF,TGTGCCAGCAAGTCGGAAGAGACCCAGTACTTC
TRBJ1-6,NA,few,TRBV21-1,CASSKGGVSSPLHF,TGTGCCAGCAGCAAAGGGGGGGTTAGTTCACCCCTCCACTTT
TRBJ2-1,NA,few,TRBV9,CASSVAPTRDNEQFF,TGTGCCAGCAGCGTAGCCCCCACCCGAGACAATGAGCAGTTCTTC
TRBJ2-1,NA,NA,TRBV5-1,CASTLRGAQWDEQFF,TGCGCCAGCACATTAAGGGGGGCCCAGTGGGATGAGCAGTTCTTC
TRBJ1-1,NA,NA,TRBV6-5,CASSYSGRFGGAFF,TGTGCCAGCAGTTACTCCGGACGGTTTGGCGGAGCTTTCTTT
TRBJ2-3,TRBD1,NA,TRBV30,CAWSDEDRVTDTQYF,TGTGCCTGGAGTGACGAGGACAGGGTCACAGATACGCAGTATTTT
TRBJ1-2,NA,once,TRBV14,CASSPLASYGYTF,TGTGCCAGCAGCCCCTTGGCTAGCTATGGCTACACCTTC
TRBJ1-1,TRBD1,NA,TRBV10-3,CAISARQGNTEAFF,TGTGCCATCAGCGCCAGACAGGGGAACACTGAAGCTTTCTTT
TRBJ2-7,TRBD2,NA,TRBV5-1,CASSSNPAGLYEQYF,TGCGCCAGCAGCTCAAATCCAGCGGGACTGTACGAGCAGTACTTC
TRBJ1-2,NA,NA,TRBV29-1,CSVNWAGANYGYTF,TGCAGCGTGAACTGGGCAGGCGCTAACTATGGCTACACCTTC
TRBJ1-3,NA,few,TRBV10-3,CAAGSRSPVGTIYF,TGTGCCGCCGGTTCAAGGTCCCCAGTTGGCACCATATATTTT
TRBJ1-4,NA,NA,TRBV9,CASSDSEVGILFF,TGTGCCAGCAGCGACTCCGAAGTAGGTATACTGTTTTTT
TRBJ2-2,NA,NA,TRBV5-4,CASSGVVGAQFPGELFF,TGTGCCAGCAGCGGGGTTGTGGGGGCTCAATTTCCCGGGGAGCTGTTTTTT
TRBJ2-3,NA,NA,TRBV15,CATSRDRLEFGSAQYF,TGTGCCACCAGCAGAGATCGACTAGAGTTCGGATCAGCGCAGTATTTT
TRBJ1-2,NA,NA,TRBV4-3,CASSQEPKNYGYTF,TGCGCCAGCAGCCAAGAACCCAAGAACTATGGCTACACCTTC
TRBJ1-2,NA,few,TRBV6-1,CASSEAPGYYGYTF,TGTGCCAGCAGTGAAGCGCCGGGGTACTATGGCTACACCTTC
TRBJ2-7,TRBD1,medium-sized,TRBV5-6,CASSGQGSYEQYF,TGTGCCAGCAGCGGACAGGGGTCCTACGAGCAGTACTTC
TRBJ2-3,TRBD2,NA,TRBV9,CASSPRVAGVGDTQYF,TGTGCCAGCAGCCCCAGAGTAGCGGGAGTTGGAGATACGCAGTATTTT
TRBJ2-3,TRBD2,NA,TRBV5-6,CASLLLAGTDTQYF,TGTGCCAGCCTTTTACTAGCGGGCACAGATACGCAGTATTTT
TRBJ2-2,TRBD2,NA,TRBV14,CASSQEGRGRGTGELFF,TGTGCCAGCAGCCAAGAAGGACGGGGGAGGGGAACCGGGGAGCTGTTTTTT
TRBJ1-4,NA,few,TRBV10-3,CASQGDGANEKLFF,TGTGCCTCTCAGGGTGACGGAGCTAATGAAAAACTGTTTTTT
TRBJ2-7,TRBD1,NA,TRBV7-6,CASSLVWTGLDEQYF,TGTGCCAGCAGCTTAGTATGGACAGGGCTCGACGAGCAGTACTTC
TRBJ1-1,NA,NA,TRBV14,CASSQITPAVDTEAFF,TGTGCCAGCAGCCAAATAACCCCGGCAGTCGACACTGAAGCTTTCTTT
TRBJ2-2,NA,NA,TRBV10-3,CAISDDLTGELFF,TGTGCCATCAGTGATGATTTGACCGGGGAGCTGTTTTTT
TRBJ2-3,TRBD2,NA,TRBV27,CASSFPLGAGGADTQYF,TGTGCCAGCAGTTTCCCCCTAGGAGCGGGAGGGGCAGATACGCAGTATTTT
TRBJ1-2,TRBD1,NA,TRBV11-2,CASSNTDRAIYGYTF,TGTGCCAGCAGCAATACCGACAGGGCCATTTATGGCTACACCTTC
TRBJ2-6,NA,NA,TRBV7-2,CASSLAPWPGFSGANVLTF,TGTGCCAGCAGCTTGGCCCCGTGGCCAGGCTTCTCTGGGGCCAACGTCCTGACTTTC
TRBJ2-2,TRBD2,NA,TRBV27,CASTGLAGVRLDGELFF,TGTGCCAGCACCGGACTAGCGGGAGTCAGATTGGACGGGGAGCTGTTTTTT
TRBJ2-7,TRBD2,NA,TRBV5-1,CASSLTLAGGSSYEQYF,TGCGCCAGCAGCTTGACTCTAGCGGGAGGTTCCTCCTACGAGCAGTACTTC